These 6 T cell receptor beta chains were sequenced from one sample in a study of blood T cell repertoires in COVID-19. Assay: immunoSEQ multiplex PCR; the TCRdb copy retains only in-frame clones and omits some. This table holds 25,000 to 35,000 clones, approximately 90% found once. Source material: peripheral blood. Source of these receptors: a man between 50 and 59 years old with active COVID-19.

V usage is TRBV2 and J usage is TRBJ2-1, with 9 bases identical to TRBD1. The germline CDR1 and CDR2 sequences are SNHLY and FYNNEI. J lost 8 bases, V lost 6 bases, and 2 bases had no gene match. CDR3 length equals 12 residues. CDR3 bases: TGTGCCAGCAGGGACAGGGGTGATGAGCAGTTCTTC. Its protein is CASRDRGDEQFF.

This clone appeared once. The V call is TRBV6-5, the J call TRBJ2-7; weak D call: TRBD1 (6 bases). Trimming pared 6 bases from V and 3 bases from J, leaving 15 bases between. Germline assignment: CDR1 MNHEY and CDR2 SVGAGI. The CDR3 loop spans 14 amino acids. CDR3 DNA sequence: TGTGCCAGCAGGAGAGACGACAGGTACTACGAGCAGTACTTC. It specifies CASRRDDRYYEQYF.

The V call is TRBV11-2, the J call TRBJ2-7; 7 bases fit TRBD2. Trimming cost V 2 bases and J 2 bases; bases outside gene matches: 3. This CDR3 contains 14 residues. In germline, CDR1 is SGHAT, CDR2 FQNNGV. The CDR3 DNA follows: TGTGCCAGCAGCTTAAGGGAGGGGCCCTACGAGCAGTACTTC. Translating it yields CASSLREGPYEQYF.

DNA for the CDR3: TGTGCCAGCACCCTAAGGCTTCAGGGCACTGAAGCTTTCTTT. Its translation is CASTLRLQGTEAFF. The genes are TRBV28 and TRBJ1-1; D may be TRBD1 (5 bases). The CDR3 is made up of 14 amino acids. Trimming took off 7 bases at V and 4 bases at J, with 16 bases between the two ends. Germline-derived CDR1 and CDR2 are MDHEN and SYDVKM.

This sequence joins TRBV28 and TRBJ1-5, with a possible D match to TRBD1 (6 bases). From germline, CDR1 is MDHEN and CDR2 SYDVKM. Trimming took 6 bases from V and 5 from J, leaving 17 bases between them. The CDR3 is made up of 15 amino acids. CDR3 nucleotide sequence: TGTGCCAGCAGACCCCGGGGGGGGGCGGATCAGCCCCAGCATTTT. This gives the protein CASRPRGGADQPQHF.

The chain uses TRBV29-1 and TRBJ2-2; tentatively, D is TRBD1 (6 bases). The germline V and J ends were trimmed by 3 bases and 1 base, with 9 bases remaining between them. The germline CDR1 and CDR2 sequences are SQVTM and ANQGSEA. The CDR3 covers 14 residues. The CDR3 DNA reads TGCAGCGTTGAGGCAGGGGTGAACACCGGGGAGCTGTTTTTT. Protein: CSVEAGVNTGELFF.